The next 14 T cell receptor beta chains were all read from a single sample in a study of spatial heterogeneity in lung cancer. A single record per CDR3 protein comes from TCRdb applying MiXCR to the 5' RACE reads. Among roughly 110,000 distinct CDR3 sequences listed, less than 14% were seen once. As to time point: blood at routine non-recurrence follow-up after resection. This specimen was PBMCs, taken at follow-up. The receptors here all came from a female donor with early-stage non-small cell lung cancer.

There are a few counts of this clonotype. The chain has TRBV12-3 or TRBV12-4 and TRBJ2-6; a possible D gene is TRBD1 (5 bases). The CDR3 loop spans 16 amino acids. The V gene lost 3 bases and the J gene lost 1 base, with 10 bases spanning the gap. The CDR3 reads CASSFQAGSGANVLTF. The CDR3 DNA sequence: TGTGCCAGCAGTTTCCAGGCAGGGTCTGGGGCCAACGTCCTGACTTTC.

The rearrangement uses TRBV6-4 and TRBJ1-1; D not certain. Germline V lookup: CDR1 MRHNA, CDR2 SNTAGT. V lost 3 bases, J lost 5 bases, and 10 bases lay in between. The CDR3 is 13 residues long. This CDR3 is CASSEGGGTEAFF. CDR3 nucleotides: TGTGCCAGCAGTGAAGGTGGTGGGACTGAAGCTTTCTTT.

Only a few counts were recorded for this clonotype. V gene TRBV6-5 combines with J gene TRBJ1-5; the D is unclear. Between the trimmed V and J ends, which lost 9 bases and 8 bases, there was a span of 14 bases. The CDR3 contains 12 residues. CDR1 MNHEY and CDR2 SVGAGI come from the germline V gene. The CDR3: CARRARQEPQHF. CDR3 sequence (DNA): TGTGCCAGAAGGGCACGTCAGGAGCCCCAGCATTTT.

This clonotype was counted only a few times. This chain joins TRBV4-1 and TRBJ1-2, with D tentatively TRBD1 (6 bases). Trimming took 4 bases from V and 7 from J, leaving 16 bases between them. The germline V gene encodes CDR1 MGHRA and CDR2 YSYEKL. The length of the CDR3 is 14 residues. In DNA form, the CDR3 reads TGCGCCAGCAGCCCCTTGGCCGGGGGCGCTGGCTACACCTTC. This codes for CASSPLAGGAGYTF.

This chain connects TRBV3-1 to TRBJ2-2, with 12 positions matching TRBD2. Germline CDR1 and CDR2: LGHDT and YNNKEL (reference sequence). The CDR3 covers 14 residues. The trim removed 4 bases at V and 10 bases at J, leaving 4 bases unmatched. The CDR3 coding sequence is TGTGCCAGCAGCCCCCTAGCGGGAGGGCAGGAGCTGTTTTTT. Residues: CASSPLAGGQELFF.

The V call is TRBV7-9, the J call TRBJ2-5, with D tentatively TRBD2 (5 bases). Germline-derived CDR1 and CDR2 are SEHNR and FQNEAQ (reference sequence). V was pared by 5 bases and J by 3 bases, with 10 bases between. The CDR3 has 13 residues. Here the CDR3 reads CASSQPGKETQYF. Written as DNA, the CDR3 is TGTGCCAGCAGCCAGCCCGGGAAAGAGACCCAGTACTTC.

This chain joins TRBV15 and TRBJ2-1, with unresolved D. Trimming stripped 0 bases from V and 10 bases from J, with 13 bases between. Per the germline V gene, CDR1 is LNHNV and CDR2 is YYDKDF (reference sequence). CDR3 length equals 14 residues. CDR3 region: CATSRDLGTREQFF. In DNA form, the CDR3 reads TGTGCCACCAGCAGAGATCTGGGAACGAGGGAGCAGTTCTTC.

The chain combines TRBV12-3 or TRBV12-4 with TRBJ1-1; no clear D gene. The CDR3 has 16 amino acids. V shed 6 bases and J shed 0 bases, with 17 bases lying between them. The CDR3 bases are TGTGCCAGCAGCTCCATAGGCAACCTTATGAACACTGAAGCTTTCTTT. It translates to CASSSIGNLMNTEAFF.

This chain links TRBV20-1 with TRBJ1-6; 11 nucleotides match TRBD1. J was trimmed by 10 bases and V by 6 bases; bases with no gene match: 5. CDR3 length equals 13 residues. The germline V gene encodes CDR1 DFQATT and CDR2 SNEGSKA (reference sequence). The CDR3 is CSATGQGVSPLHF. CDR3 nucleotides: TGCAGTGCGACGGGACAGGGGGTCTCACCCCTCCACTTT.

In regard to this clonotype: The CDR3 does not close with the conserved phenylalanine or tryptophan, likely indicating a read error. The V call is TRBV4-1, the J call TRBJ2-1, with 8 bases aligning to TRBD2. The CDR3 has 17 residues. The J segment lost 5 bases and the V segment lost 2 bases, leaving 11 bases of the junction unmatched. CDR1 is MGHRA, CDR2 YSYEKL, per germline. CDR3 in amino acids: CASSQRESGTRDNEQFI. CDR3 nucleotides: TGCGCCAGCAGCCAACGAGAGAGCGGGACTAGGGACAATGAGCAGTTCATC.

Here the CDR3 DNA reads TGTGCCAGCTCCTTGGGACTAGCGGGAGGAAAGCAGTACGTC. Translation gives CASSLGLAGGKQYV. The chain combines TRBV6-2 or TRBV6-3 with TRBJ2-7, with 15 bases lining up with TRBD2. Germline V CDR1 and CDR2: MNHEY, SVGEGT. V lost 8 bases and J lost 8; bases outside the gene matches: 7. The CDR3 runs 14 residues.

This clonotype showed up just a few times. The CDR3 spells CASSPRRGLGYNSPLHF. CDR3 nucleotides: TGTGCCAGTTCCCCCCGAAGGGGGTTGGGGTATAATTCACCCCTCCACTTT. This chain connects TRBV6-5 to TRBJ1-6; weak D call: TRBD1 (6 bases). V shed 9 bases and J shed 4 bases, with 22 bases lying between them. There are 17 residues in the CDR3. Germline V gene data show CDR1 as MNHEY and CDR2 as SVGAGI.

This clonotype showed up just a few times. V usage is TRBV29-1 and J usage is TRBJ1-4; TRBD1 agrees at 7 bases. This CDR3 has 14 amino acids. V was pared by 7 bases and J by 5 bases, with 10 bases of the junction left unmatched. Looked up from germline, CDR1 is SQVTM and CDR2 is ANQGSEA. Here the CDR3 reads CSAAARGKNEKLFF. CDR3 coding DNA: TGCAGCGCTGCGGCCAGGGGGAAGAATGAAAAACTGTTTTTT.

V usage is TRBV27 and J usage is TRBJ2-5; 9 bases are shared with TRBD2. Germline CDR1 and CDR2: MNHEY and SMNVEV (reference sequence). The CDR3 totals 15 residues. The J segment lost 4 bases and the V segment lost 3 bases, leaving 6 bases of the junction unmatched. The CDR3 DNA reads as TGTGCCAGCAGTTTGCGGGGGGGTGTAAGAGAGACCCAGTACTTC. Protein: CASSLRGGVRETQYF.